Listed below are T cell receptor beta chains from one sample, sequenced in a study of cytomegalovirus exposure and HLA in healthy donors. Generated by immunoSEQ multiplex PCR, the TCRdb table keeps only in-frame clones and is missing some. The table includes 200,000 to 250,000 clones, 75% to 85% detected once. Sample: PBMCs. The receptors were sampled from a woman between 40 and 55 years old in good health and CMV-seronegative. Both conserved end residues are part of each CDR3. The D gene is left open where the match is weak. Clone size is given for some rows only: seen once, a few or many times, or a class if the clone is expanded.

J,D,V,size,CDR3,DNA
TRBJ1-5,TRBD1,TRBV27,NA,CASSLGQGNQPQHF,TGTGCCAGCAGTTTAGGACAGGGGAATCAGCCCCAGCATTTT
TRBJ1-2,NA,TRBV27,few,CASSFHGPLGYGYTF,TGTGCCAGCAGTTTCCATGGGCCTTTAGGCTATGGCTACACCTTC
TRBJ1-1,TRBD1,TRBV5-1,NA,CASSSRGPEAFF,TGCGCCAGCAGCTCCAGGGGGCCTGAAGCTTTCTTT
TRBJ2-5,TRBD1,TRBV18,NA,CASSPPPGQGGGETQYF,TGTGCCAGCTCCCCGCCTCCCGGACAGGGCGGAGGGGAGACCCAGTACTTC
TRBJ1-2,TRBD1,TRBV19,NA,CASSRQGGNYGYTF,TGTGCCAGTAGTCGACAGGGGGGGAACTATGGCTACACCTTC
TRBJ2-1,TRBD2,TRBV7-9,NA,CASSKSPGLAGVREQFF,TGTGCCAGCAGCAAGTCCCCGGGACTAGCGGGAGTAAGGGAGCAGTTCTTC
TRBJ2-1,NA,TRBV10-3,NA,CAISDVLGSYNEQFF,TGTGCCATCAGTGACGTCCTCGGCTCCTACAATGAGCAGTTCTTC
TRBJ1-4,TRBD1,TRBV6-1,few,CASSGTGTAKLFF,TGTGCCAGCAGTGGGACAGGGACGGCAAAACTGTTTTTT
TRBJ2-1,TRBD1,TRBV7-2,NA,CASKSQGVVYNEQFF,TGTGCCAGCAAGTCGCAGGGGGTTGTCTACAATGAGCAGTTCTTC
TRBJ1-2,TRBD1,TRBV29-1,NA,CSVGGRQGNYGYTF,TGCAGCGTTGGGGGTAGACAGGGCAACTATGGCTACACCTTC
TRBJ2-7,TRBD1,TRBV29-1,NA,CSVEVTGTGTPEQYF,TGCAGCGTTGAAGTTACCGGGACAGGGACCCCCGAGCAGTACTTC
TRBJ1-1,TRBD1,TRBV7-2,few,CASSSDRERGGTEAFF,TGTGCCAGCAGCTCGGACAGGGAACGGGGTGGCACTGAAGCTTTCTTT
TRBJ2-3,NA,TRBV7-9,NA,CASSPGLYTDTQYF,TGTGCCAGCAGCCCGGGACTTTACACAGATACGCAGTATTTT
TRBJ2-7,TRBD2,TRBV10-3,NA,CATAGGYEQYF,TGTGCCACCGCGGGGGGGTACGAGCAGTACTTC
TRBJ1-1,NA,TRBV7-9,NA,CASSYSMNTEAFF,TGTGCCAGCAGCTACAGTATGAACACTGAAGCTTTCTTT
TRBJ1-5,NA,TRBV27,few,CASSFFGGNQPQHF,TGTGCCAGCAGTTTTTTCGGGGGCAATCAGCCCCAGCATTTT
TRBJ1-4,NA,TRBV7-9,NA,CASSLGSDGRRKLFF,TGTGCCAGCAGCTTAGGGTCCGACGGAAGGAGGAAACTGTTTTTT
TRBJ2-7,TRBD1,TRBV29-1,NA,CSVEGETGREQYF,TGCAGCGTTGAAGGGGAGACAGGGCGTGAGCAGTACTTC
TRBJ1-5,NA,TRBV19,NA,CASSISGGGQPQHF,TGTGCCAGTAGTATAAGCGGGGGCGGACAGCCCCAGCATTTT
TRBJ1-3,NA,TRBV7-8,NA,CASSLVGLLSSGNTIYF,TGTGCCAGCAGCTTAGTAGGACTCCTTAGCTCTGGAAACACCATATATTTT
TRBJ2-7,TRBD2,TRBV29-1,NA,CSVSAGAGHYEQYF,TGCAGCGTTTCCGCGGGAGCTGGGCACTACGAGCAGTACTTC
TRBJ1-5,NA,TRBV18,once,CASSLGVGDQQPQHF,TGTGCCAGCTCCCTAGGGGTTGGGGATCAGCAGCCCCAGCATTTT
TRBJ2-7,TRBD1,TRBV4-1,once,CASSHPPLGTDTYEQYF,TGCGCCAGCAGCCACCCCCCGTTAGGGACAGACACCTACGAGCAGTACTTC
TRBJ1-5,TRBD1,TRBV19,NA,CASGTGMAQPQHF,TGTGCCAGTGGGACAGGGATGGCTCAGCCCCAGCATTTT
TRBJ2-2,TRBD1,TRBV10-3,NA,CAISGAQGSVTGELFF,TGTGCCATCAGTGGTGCACAGGGGTCGGTCACCGGGGAGCTGTTTTTT
TRBJ1-5,NA,TRBV7-9,once,CASSSQGPGPQHF,TGTGCCAGCAGCTCACAGGGTCCCGGGCCCCAGCATTTT
TRBJ1-4,NA,TRBV19,NA,CASGYRVGEKLFF,TGTGCCAGTGGCTACAGGGTGGGTGAAAAACTGTTTTTT
TRBJ2-7,NA,TRBV2,NA,CASSETGRHSYEQYF,TGTGCCAGCAGTGAGACAGGACGGCACTCCTACGAGCAGTACTTC
TRBJ2-7,TRBD2,TRBV6-5,NA,CASRGAGTSEYEQYF,TGTGCCAGCAGGGGGGCCGGGACTAGCGAGTACGAGCAGTACTTC
TRBJ1-1,NA,TRBV7-2,NA,CASSLGRGNTEAFF,TGTGCCAGCAGCTTAGGTAGAGGGAACACTGAAGCTTTCTTT
TRBJ2-5,NA,TRBV19,NA,CASSLTLGLETQYF,TGTGCCAGTAGTTTGACACTGGGCTTGGAGACCCAGTACTTC
TRBJ2-1,TRBD2,TRBV19,NA,CGTASGRINEQFF,TGTGGGACGGCTAGCGGGAGGATCAATGAGCAGTTCTTC
TRBJ2-4,TRBD1,TRBV18,NA,CASSPDRGSNIQYF,TGTGCCAGCTCACCGGACAGGGGATCGAACATTCAGTACTTC
TRBJ2-2,NA,TRBV7-7,NA,CASGQDRRAGELFF,TGTGCCAGCGGCCAGGACAGGAGGGCCGGGGAGCTGTTTTTT
TRBJ2-7,NA,TRBV4-1,NA,CASSQDIGSGGAYEQYF,TGCGCCAGCAGCCAAGATATCGGGTCGGGCGGGGCCTACGAGCAGTACTTC
TRBJ2-5,TRBD2,TRBV5-4,few,CASSLAGLGQETQYF,TGTGCCAGCAGCTTAGCGGGATTGGGCCAAGAGACCCAGTACTTC
TRBJ1-5,NA,TRBV28,NA,CASSRSPNQPQHF,TGTGCCAGCAGCCGAAGCCCTAATCAGCCCCAGCATTTT
TRBJ2-5,NA,TRBV5-1,NA,CASSLTSPQETQYF,TGCGCCAGCAGCTTAACTAGCCCCCAAGAGACCCAGTACTTC
TRBJ2-2,NA,TRBV6-5,NA,CASSFRQAGELFF,TGTGCCAGCAGTTTCAGACAGGCCGGGGAGCTGTTTTTT
TRBJ1-1,NA,TRBV5-1,once,CASSLAAAREAFF,TGCGCCAGCAGCTTGGCCGCGGCCAGAGAAGCTTTCTTT
TRBJ2-3,NA,TRBV7-9,NA,CASSPGVTEGTDTQYF,TGTGCCAGCAGCCCAGGGGTTACTGAGGGCACAGATACGCAGTATTTT